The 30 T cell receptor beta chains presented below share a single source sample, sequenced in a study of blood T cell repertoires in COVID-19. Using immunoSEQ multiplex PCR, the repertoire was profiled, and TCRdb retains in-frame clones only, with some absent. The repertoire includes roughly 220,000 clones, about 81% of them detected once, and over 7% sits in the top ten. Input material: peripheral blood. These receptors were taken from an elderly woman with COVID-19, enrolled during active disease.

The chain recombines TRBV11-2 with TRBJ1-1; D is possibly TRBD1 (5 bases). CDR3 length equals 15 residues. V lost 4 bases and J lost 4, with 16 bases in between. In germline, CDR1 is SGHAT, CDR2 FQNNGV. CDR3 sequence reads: CASSSQRAGGTEAFF. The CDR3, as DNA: TGTGCCAGCAGCTCTCAAAGGGCGGGGGGCACTGAAGCTTTCTTT.

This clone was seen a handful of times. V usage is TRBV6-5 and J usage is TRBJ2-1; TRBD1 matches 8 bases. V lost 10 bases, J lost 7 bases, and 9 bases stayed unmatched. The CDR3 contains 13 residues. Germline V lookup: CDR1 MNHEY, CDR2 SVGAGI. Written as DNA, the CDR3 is TGTGCCACCTCGGGACAGGTCTGGAATGAGCAGTTCTTC. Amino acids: CATSGQVWNEQFF.

Here the CDR3 DNA reads TGTGCCAGCAGCTCGACAGGGGGGAGGTACGGTGAAAAACTGTTTTTT. Its translation: CASSSTGGRYGEKLFF. The V call is TRBV9, the J call TRBJ1-4; 9 bases map to TRBD1. This CDR3 contains 16 residues. The V segment lost 4 bases and the J segment 7 bases; nucleotides outside the gene matches: 11. CDR1 SGDLS and CDR2 YYNGEE come from the germline V gene.

This CDR3 is CASSLGELLQQYF. In nucleotides, the CDR3 is TGTGCCAGCAGCTTAGGTGAGCTGCTTCAGCAGTACTTC. The chain carries TRBV7-8 and TRBJ2-7, with unresolved D. Between the trimmed V and J ends, which lost 1 base and 8 bases, there was a span of 12 bases. Germline V gives CDR1 SGHVS, CDR2 FQNEAQ. This CDR3 is 13 amino acids long. Complete variable domain (other parts from reference TRBV7-8 and TRBJ2-7): GAGVSQSPRYKVAKRGQDVALRCDPISGHVSLFWYQQALGQGPEFLTYFQNEAQLDKSGLPSDRFFAERPEGSVSTLKIQRTQQEDSAVYLCASSLGELLQQYFGPGTRLTVT.

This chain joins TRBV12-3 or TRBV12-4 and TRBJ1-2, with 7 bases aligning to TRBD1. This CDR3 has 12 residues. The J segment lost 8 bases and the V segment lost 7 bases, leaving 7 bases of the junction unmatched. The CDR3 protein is CASTLGRGGYTF. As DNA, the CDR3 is TGTGCCAGCACCCTCGGCAGGGGGGGCTACACCTTC.

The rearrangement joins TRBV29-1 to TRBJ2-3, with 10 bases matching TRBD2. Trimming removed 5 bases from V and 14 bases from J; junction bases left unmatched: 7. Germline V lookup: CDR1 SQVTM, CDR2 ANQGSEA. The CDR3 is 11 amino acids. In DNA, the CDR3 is TGCAGCGTTTTAGCGGGGGGCACGGGGTATTTT. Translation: CSVLAGGTGYF.

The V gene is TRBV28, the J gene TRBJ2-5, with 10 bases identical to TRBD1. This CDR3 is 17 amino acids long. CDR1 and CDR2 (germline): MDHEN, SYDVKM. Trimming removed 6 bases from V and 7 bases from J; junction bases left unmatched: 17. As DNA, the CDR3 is TGTGCCAGCAGGGGACTCGGACAGGGGGGATTGGGTGGGACCCAGTACTTC. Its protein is CASRGLGQGGLGGTQYF.

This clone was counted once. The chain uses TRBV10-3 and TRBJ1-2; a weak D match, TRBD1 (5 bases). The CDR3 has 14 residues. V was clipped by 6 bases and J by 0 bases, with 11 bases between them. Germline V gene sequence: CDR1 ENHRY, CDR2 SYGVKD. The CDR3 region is CAISQDTANYGYTF. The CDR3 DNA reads TGTGCCATCAGCCAGGACACCGCTAACTATGGCTACACCTTC.

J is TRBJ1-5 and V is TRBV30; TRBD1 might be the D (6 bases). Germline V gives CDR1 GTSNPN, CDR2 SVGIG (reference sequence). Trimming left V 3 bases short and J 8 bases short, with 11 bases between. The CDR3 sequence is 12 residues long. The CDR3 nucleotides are TGTGCCTGGAGCACAGGGATGGAGCCCCAGCATTTT. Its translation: CAWSTGMEPQHF.

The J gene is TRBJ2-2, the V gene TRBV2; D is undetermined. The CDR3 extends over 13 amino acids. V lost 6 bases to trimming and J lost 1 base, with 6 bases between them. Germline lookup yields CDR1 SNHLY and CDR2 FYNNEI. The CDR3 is CASSVLNTGELFF. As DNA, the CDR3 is TGTGCCAGCAGCGTTTTGAACACCGGGGAGCTGTTTTTT. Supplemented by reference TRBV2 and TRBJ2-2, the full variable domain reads EPEVTQTPSHQVTQMGQEVILRCVPISNHLYFYWYRQILGQKVEFLVSFYNNEISEKSEIFDDQFSVERPDGSNFTLKIRSTKLEDSAMYFCASSVLNTGELFFGEGSRLTVL.

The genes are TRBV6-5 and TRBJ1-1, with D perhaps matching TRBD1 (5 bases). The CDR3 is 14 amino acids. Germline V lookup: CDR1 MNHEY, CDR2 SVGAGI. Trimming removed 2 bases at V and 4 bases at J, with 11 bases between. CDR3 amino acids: CASSYGGVGTEAFF. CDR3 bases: TGTGCCAGCAGTTACGGGGGGGTCGGCACTGAAGCTTTCTTT.

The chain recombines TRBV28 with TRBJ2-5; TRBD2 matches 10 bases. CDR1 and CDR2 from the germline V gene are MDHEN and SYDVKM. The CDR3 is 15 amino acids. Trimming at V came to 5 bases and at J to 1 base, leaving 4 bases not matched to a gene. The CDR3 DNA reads TGTGCCAGCAGTACTAGCGGGACCCGCCAAGAGACCCAGTACTTC. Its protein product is CASSTSGTRQETQYF.

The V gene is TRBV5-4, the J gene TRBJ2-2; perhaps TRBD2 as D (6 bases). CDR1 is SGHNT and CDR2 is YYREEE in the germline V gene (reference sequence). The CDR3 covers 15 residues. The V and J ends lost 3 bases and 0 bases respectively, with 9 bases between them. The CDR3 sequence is CASSSTSPNTGELFF. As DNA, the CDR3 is TGTGCCAGCAGCTCGACTAGTCCGAACACCGGGGAGCTGTTTTTT.

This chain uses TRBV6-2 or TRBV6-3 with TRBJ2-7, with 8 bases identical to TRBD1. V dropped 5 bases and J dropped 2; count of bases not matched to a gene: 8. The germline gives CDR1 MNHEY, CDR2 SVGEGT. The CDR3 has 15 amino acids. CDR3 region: CASSRRGQATYEQYF. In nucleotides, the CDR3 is TGTGCCAGCAGTCGCAGGGGACAGGCCACCTACGAGCAGTACTTC.

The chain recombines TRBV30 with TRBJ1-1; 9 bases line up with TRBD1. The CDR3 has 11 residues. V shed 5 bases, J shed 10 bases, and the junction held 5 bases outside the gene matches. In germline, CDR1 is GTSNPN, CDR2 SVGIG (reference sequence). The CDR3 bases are TGTGCCTGGTATGGGACAGGGCCAGCTTTCTTT. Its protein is CAWYGTGPAFF.

This CDR3 reads CASSRSPTGKETQYF. CDR3 nucleotides: TGTGCCAGCAGCAGAAGCCCGACAGGGAAAGAGACCCAGTACTTC. The chain couples TRBV3-1 (or the pseudogene TRBV3-2) to TRBJ2-5; the match to TRBD1 covers 7 bases. The CDR3 has 15 amino acids. After removal of 5 bases from V and 3 bases from J, the junction contained 9 bases not matched to a gene. Germline CDR1 and CDR2: LGHDT and YNNKEL (reference sequence).

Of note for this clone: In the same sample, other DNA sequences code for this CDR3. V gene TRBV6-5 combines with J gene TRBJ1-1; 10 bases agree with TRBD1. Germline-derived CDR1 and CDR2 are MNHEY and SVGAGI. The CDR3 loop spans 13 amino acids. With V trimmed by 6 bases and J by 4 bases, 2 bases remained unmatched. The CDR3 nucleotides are TGTGCCAGCAGGAGGACAGGGGGCACTGAAGCTTTCTTT. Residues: CASRRTGGTEAFF.

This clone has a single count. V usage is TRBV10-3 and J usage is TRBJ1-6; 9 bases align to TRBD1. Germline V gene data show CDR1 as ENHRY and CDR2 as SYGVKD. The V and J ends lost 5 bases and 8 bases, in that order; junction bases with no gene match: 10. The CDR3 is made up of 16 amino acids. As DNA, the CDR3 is TGTGCCATCAGTCCCTCCGGTCGACAGGGGGATTCACCCCTCCACTTT. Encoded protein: CAISPSGRQGDSPLHF.

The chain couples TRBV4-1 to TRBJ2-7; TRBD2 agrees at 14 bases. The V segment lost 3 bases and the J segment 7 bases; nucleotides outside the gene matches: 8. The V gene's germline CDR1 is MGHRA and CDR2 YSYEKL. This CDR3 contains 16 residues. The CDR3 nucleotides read TGCGCCAGCAGCCACCCCGGGACTAGCGGGGGAAGGGAGCAGTACTTC. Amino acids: CASSHPGTSGGREQYF.

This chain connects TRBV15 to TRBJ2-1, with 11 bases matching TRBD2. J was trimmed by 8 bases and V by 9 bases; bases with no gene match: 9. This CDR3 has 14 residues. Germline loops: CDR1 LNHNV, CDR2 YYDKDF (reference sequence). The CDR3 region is CATRASGGLDEQFF. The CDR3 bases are TGTGCCACGCGGGCTAGCGGGGGGTTAGATGAGCAGTTCTTC.

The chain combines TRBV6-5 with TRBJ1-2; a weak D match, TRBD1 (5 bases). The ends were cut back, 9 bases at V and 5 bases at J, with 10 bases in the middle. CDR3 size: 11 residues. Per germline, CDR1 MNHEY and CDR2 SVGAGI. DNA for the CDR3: TGTGCCAGACGGGGGGAGTATGGCTACACCTTC. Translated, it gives CARRGEYGYTF.

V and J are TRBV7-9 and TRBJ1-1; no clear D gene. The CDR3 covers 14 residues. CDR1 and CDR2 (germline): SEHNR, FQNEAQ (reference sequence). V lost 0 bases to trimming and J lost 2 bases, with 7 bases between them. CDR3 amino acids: CASSLAPVNTEAFF. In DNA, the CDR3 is TGTGCCAGCAGCTTAGCCCCAGTAAACACTGAAGCTTTCTTT.

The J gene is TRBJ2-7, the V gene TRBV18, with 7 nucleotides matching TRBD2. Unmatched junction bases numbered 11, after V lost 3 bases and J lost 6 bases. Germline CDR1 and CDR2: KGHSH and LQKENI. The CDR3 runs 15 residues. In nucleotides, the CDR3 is TGTGCCAGCTCACCTGCTAGCGGAATGACTGTCGAGCAGTACTTC. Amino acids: CASSPASGMTVEQYF.

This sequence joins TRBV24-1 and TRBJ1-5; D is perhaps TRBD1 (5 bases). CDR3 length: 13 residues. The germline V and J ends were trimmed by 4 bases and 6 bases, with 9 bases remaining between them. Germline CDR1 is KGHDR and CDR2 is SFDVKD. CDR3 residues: CATSDREGQPQHF. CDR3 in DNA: TGTGCCACCAGTGACAGGGAAGGTCAGCCCCAGCATTTT.

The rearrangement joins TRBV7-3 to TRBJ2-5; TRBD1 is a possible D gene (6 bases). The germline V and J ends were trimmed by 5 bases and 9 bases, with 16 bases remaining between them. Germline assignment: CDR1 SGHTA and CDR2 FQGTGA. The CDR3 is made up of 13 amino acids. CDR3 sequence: CASSPGGARSQYF. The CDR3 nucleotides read TGTGCCAGCAGCCCTGGGGGCGCGAGGTCCCAGTACTTC. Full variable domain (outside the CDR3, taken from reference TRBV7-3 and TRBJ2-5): GAGVSQTPSNKVTEKGKYVELRCDPISGHTALYWYRQSLGQGPEFLIYFQGTGAADDSGLPNDRFFAVRPEGSVSTLKIQRTERGDSAVYLCASSPGGARSQYFGPGTRLLVL.

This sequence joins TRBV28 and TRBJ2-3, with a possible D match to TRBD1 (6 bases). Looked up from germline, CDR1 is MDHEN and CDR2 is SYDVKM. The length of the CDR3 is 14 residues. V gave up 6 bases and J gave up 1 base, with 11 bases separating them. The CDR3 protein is CASRNRAGTDTQYF. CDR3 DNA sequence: TGTGCCAGCAGGAACAGGGCCGGCACAGATACGCAGTATTTT.

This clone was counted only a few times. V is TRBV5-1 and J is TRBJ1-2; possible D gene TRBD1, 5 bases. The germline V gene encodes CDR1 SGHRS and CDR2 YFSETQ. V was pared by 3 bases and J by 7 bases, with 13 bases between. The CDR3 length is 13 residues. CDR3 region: CASSWEVGAGYTF. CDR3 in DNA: TGCGCCAGCAGCTGGGAGGTCGGGGCTGGCTACACCTTC.

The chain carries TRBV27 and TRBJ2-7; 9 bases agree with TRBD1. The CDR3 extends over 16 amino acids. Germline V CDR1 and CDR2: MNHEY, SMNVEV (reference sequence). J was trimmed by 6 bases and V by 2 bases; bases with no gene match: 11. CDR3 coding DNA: TGTGCCAGCAGTTTAAATTCGGGACAGGGACCCACCGAGCAGTACTTC. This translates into CASSLNSGQGPTEQYF.

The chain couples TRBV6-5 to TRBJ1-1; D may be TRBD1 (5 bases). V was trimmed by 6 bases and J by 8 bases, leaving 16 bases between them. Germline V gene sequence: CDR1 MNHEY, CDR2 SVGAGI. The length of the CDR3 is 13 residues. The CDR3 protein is CASSFQGIREAFF. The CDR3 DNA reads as TGTGCCAGCAGCTTCCAGGGCATCCGGGAAGCTTTCTTT.

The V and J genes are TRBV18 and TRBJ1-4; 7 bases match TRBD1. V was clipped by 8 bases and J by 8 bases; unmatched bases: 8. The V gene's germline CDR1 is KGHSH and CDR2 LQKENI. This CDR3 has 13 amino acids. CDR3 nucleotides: TGTGCCAGCCGACAGGGTTTACAAGAAAAACTGTTTTTT. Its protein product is CASRQGLQEKLFF.